This T cell receptor beta chain appears in the sequencing data of a study of blood T cells in healthy people across ages (dated by TCRdb to the mid-2010s). Describing the broader study: Template switching captured roughly one uniquely barcoded TCR beta cDNA molecule per two T cells in model experiments. Four age groups were formed from the donors: young (average roughly 15 years), middle-aged (around 37), aged (about 62) and long-lived (about 75). To avoid experimental bias, donors of different ages were spread randomly across the sequencing lanes. For two donors (one aged 18 to 30 and one aged 80 or older), the study analyzed two additional independent replicas of 1 million unique cDNA reads from the same blood draw. To track age-related changes in TCR beta repertoire diversity, the study relied on deep sequencing normalized with unique cDNA molecular identifiers. Findings and caveats that apply to the study as a whole: Compared with the aged group, the long-lived group had more naive CD4+ T cells, fewer expanded clones and increased TCR diversity, suggesting age selection. Estimates of total diversity from one million sequenced T cells were regarded as lower bounds and underestimates. Since profiling was done on bulk unsorted PBMCs, naive and antigen-experienced compartments could not be conclusively compared. Observed TCR beta diversity per million T cells fell roughly linearly with age, and a significant reduction was already apparent by age roughly 40. The percentage of naive T cells measured by flow cytometry correlated strongly with observed TCR beta diversity. Because the CMV infection status of the donors was unknown, age-related changes in expanded clonotypes may potentially have been confounded.

The library was built by means of 5' RACE. The sequencer was an Illumina HiSeq 2500. A second PCR of 7 to 11 cycles was performed with a sample-barcoded 5' primer and a J-beta primer mix. A template-switch 5' adaptor carrying 12 random nucleotides introduced a unique molecular identifier onto each TCR beta cDNA molecule. Each sample yielded at least 2.5 million CDR3-containing paired-end reads. First-strand cDNA synthesis was performed from all RNA using the Mint cDNA synthesis kit, with priming by a TRBC-specific oligonucleotide. Following uracil-DNA glycosylase treatment, a first 18-cycle PCR with universal primers M1SS and BC2_uni_R was performed on all cDNA. From the authors' description of their analysis: For normalization, 1 million high-quality reads were randomly selected from each sample, with every read carrying a distinct molecular identifier. Instead of being binned into consensus sequences, reads with shared molecular identifiers were discarded. MiTCR, set to a Q25 quality threshold and the strictest error-elimination algorithm, was used for CDR3 identification, clonotype clustering and error correction. A nonparametric unseen species model with Euler transformation was used to estimate lower-bound total TCR beta diversity. Using fastp trimming at Q25 and MiXCR clonotype assembly, TCRdb reanalyzed the public sequencing data and kept in-frame beta chains. Duplicate CDR3 protein sequences are folded into a single record with the most common DNA and genes. TCRdb, rather than the study authors, made the V and J calls. A total of about 1.6 million distinct CDR3 sequences appear in this sample, roughly 30% of them only once. Around 10% of the sample is held by the ten biggest clonotypes.

This clonotype was counted at least ten times. This receptor's antigen is unknown. No base-level quality is on record; no much larger clone is a single base apart. Systemically healthy Caucasian individuals from Russia, some 36 in total and aged roughly 6 to 100 years, were included as donors. Ten milliliters of peripheral blood were drawn from each donor into EDTA-treated Vacutainer tubes. Ficoll-Paque density-gradient centrifugation was used to isolate PBMCs, with at least 7 million per sample. Trizol reagent was used to extract total RNA from the PBMCs, yielding at least 6 micrograms per sample. The percentages of naive CD45RAhigh/CD27high T cells were determined by flow cytometry on a PBMC aliquot from every donor. From a lookup of the germline V gene, CDR1 and CDR2 are SQVTM and ANQGSEA. Counted from cysteine to phenylalanine, this CDR3 has 12 amino acids. The entry retains the CDR3 DNA only, 36 bases that are in frame from base 1. Deletion took 7 bases off V and 5 bases off J, with a span of 14 bases between the germline ends.

The TCR sequence derives from a woman under 40 in good health. The sequenced sample was blood. Recombination connected TRBV29-1 to TRBJ2-5; the D region possibly corresponds to TRBD2 (5 bases align). The CDR3 in this case is CSALLGRETQYF. The DNA reads as follows: TGCAGCGCCCTACTAGGGCGGGAGACCCAGTACTTC.